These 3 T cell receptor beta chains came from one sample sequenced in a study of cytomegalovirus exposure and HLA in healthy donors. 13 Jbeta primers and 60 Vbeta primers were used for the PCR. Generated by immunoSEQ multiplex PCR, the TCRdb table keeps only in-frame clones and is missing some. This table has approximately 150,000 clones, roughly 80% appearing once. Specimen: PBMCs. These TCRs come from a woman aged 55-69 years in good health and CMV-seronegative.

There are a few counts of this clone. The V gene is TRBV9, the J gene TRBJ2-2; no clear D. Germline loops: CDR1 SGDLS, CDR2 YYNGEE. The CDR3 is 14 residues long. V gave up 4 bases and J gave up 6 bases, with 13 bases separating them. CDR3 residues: CASSLDEAAGELFF. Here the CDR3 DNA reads TGTGCCAGCAGCTTAGACGAGGCCGCCGGGGAGCTGTTTTTT. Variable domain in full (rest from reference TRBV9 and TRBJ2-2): DSGVTQTPKHLITATGQRVTLRCSPRSGDLSVYWYQQSLDQGLQFLIQYYNGEERAKGNILERFSAQQFPDLHSELNLSSLELGDSALYFCASSLDEAAGELFFGEGSRLTVL.

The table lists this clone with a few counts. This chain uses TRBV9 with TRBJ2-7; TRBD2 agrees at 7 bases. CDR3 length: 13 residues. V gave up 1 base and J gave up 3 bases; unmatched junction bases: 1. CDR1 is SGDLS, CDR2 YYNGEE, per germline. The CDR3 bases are TGTGCCAGCAGCGTATGGACTAGCTACGAGCAGTACTTC. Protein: CASSVWTSYEQYF. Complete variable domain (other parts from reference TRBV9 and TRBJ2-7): DSGVTQTPKHLITATGQRVTLRCSPRSGDLSVYWYQQSLDQGLQFLIQYYNGEERAKGNILERFSAQQFPDLHSELNLSSLELGDSALYFCASSVWTSYEQYFGPGTRLTVT.

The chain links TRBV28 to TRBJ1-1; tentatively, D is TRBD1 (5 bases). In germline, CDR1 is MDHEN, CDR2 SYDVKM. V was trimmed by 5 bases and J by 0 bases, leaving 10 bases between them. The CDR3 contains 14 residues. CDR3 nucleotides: TGTGCCAGCAGTCTGACAGAGATGAACACTGAAGCTTTCTTT. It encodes CASSLTEMNTEAFF. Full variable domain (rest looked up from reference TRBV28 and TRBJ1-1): DVKVTQSSRYLVKRTGEKVFLECVQDMDHENMFWYRQDPGLGLRLIYFSYDVKMKEKGDIPEGYSVSREKKERFSLILESASTNQTSMYLCASSLTEMNTEAFFGQGTRLTVV.